Included here is one TCR beta chain sequence, with context. The trim removed 2 bases at V and 1 base at J, leaving 6 bases unmatched. The CDR3 is 15 amino acids. The germline gives CDR1 SQVTM, CDR2 ANQGSEA. Original processing notes: The authors estimated nucleated cell counts from reference gene primer amplification. Measured with immunoSEQ multiplex PCR; TCRdb has only the in-frame clones, and not every one. Clone size and V and J calls were adopted from that table, with D and trimming inferred from the DNA. The sample holds about 48,000 clones; 70% to 90% are singletons and the top ten take more than 15%. These data belong to a study of blood T cell repertoires in COVID-19. Turning to the study itself: Collection of acute and convalescent COVID-19 samples took place in the United States, Italy and Spain. PBMCs, B-cell-depleted T cells, or T cells provided the cDNA or gDNA that made up the material.

The origin of this receptor is a human donor in a cohort sampled during active COVID-19. The donor label of this sample is uncertain. The chain joins TRBV29-1 to TRBJ2-3; 7 bases agree with TRBD1. Sample: peripheral blood. CDR3 region: CSVEITGVGTDTQYF. CDR3 DNA: TGCAGCGTTGAAATCACAGGGGTAGGCACAGATACGCAGTATTTT.